This is a list of T cell receptor beta chains from one sample in a study of neurological immune-mediated disorders. From the 5' RACE reads, TCRdb called clonotypes with MiXCR, one entry per CDR3 protein. The sample consists of some 50,000 distinct CDR3 sequences, roughly 15% of them appearing once. Sequencing was done on a sample of PBMCs. These receptors were obtained from a man aged 55 to 70 in good health. CDR3s include the opening cysteine and the closing phenylalanine or tryptophan. A D gene is named only where the DNA matches it firmly. Only some rows state a clone size, as once, few, many or a class for expanded clones.

>TRBJ2-1|TRBV24-1|TRBD2|many
TGTGCCACCAGTCCTAGCGGGAGAGGGGGTGAGCAGTTCTTC
CATSPSGRGGEQFF
>TRBJ2-1|TRBV18|TRBD2|few
TGTGCCAGTTTACTAGCGGGAGCGAGCAATGAGCAGTTCTTC
CASLLAGASNEQFF
>TRBJ2-7|TRBV12-3/TRBV12-4|-|many
TGTGCCAGCAGCCCCCCTGGAAATTCACCTACCTACGAGCAGTACTTC
CASSPPGNSPTYEQYF
>TRBJ2-1|TRBV6-5|TRBD1|many
TGTGCCAGCAGTTACTTCGAGCAGGGGGAGCCGTTCTTC
CASSYFEQGEPFF
>TRBJ1-2|TRBV20-1|-|many
TGCAGTGCTAGAGATCTAGGGGAATGGGGCTACACCTTC
CSARDLGEWGYTF
>TRBJ1-1|TRBV9|TRBD1|many
TGTGCCAGCAGCGTAGGGGAGGGACAGGGGAACACTGAAGCTTTCTTT
CASSVGEGQGNTEAFF
>TRBJ2-1|TRBV28|TRBD1|few
TGTGCCACAGGGACAGGGGGCAATGAGCAGTTCTTC
CATGTGGNEQFF
>TRBJ2-7|TRBV12-3/TRBV12-4|TRBD1|many
TGTGCCAGCAGTTTAGGAGGACAGGGGCAGTACTTC
CASSLGGQGQYF
>TRBJ2-1|TRBV9|TRBD2|many
TGTGCCAGCAGCGTTTCCGGGACTAGCGCCAATGAGCAGTTCTTC
CASSVSGTSANEQFF
>TRBJ2-1|TRBV5-1|-|few
TGCGCCAGCAGCTTGATGGCGGATTACAATGAGCAGTTCTTC
CASSLMADYNEQFF
>TRBJ2-1|TRBV7-3|TRBD2|many
TGTGCCAGCAGCCCGGGACTAGCGGTTTACAATGAGCAGTTCTTC
CASSPGLAVYNEQFF
>TRBJ2-7|TRBV20-1|-|few
TGCAGTGCTAGTGCGGCGGGTAGGCATTACGAGCAGTACTTC
CSASAAGRHYEQYF
>TRBJ2-2|TRBV5-1|-|many
TGCGCCAGCAGCAATGCACAGGGATCTAACACCGGGGAGCTGTTTTTT
CASSNAQGSNTGELFF
>TRBJ2-7|TRBV6-1|-|many
TGTGCCAGCATATGGGGAGACTACGAGCAGTACTTC
CASIWGDYEQYF
>TRBJ1-1|TRBV7-9|-|many
TGTGCCAGCAGCTCGATACTGCGTCGCCCGGACATGGCCGAAGCTTTCTTT
CASSSILRRPDMAEAFF
>TRBJ2-5|TRBV21-1|-|many
TGTGCCAGCAGCAAGAAGGTACTAGCGGGAGGAGGGATTGGAGAGACCCAGTACTTC
CASSKKVLAGGGIGETQYF
>TRBJ2-5|TRBV2|TRBD1|many
TGTGCCAGCAGCAGGGACAGGGGGGCAGAGACCCAGTACTTC
CASSRDRGAETQYF
>TRBJ1-2|TRBV29-1|TRBD1|many
TGCAGCGTTGAGGAGACAGGGGGCGGTGTCTATGGCTACACCTTC
CSVEETGGGVYGYTF
>TRBJ1-1|TRBV5-1|-|-
TGCGCCAGTAGCTCCGGAGGGTGGGACACTGAAGCTTTCTTT
CASSSGGWDTEAFF
>TRBJ2-1|TRBV30|TRBD1|few
TGTGCCTGGAGTCCAGCTATGACAGGGATCCTGGGTGAGCAGTTCTTC
CAWSPAMTGILGEQFF
>TRBJ1-3|TRBV10-3|-|many
TGTGCCATCAGTGGGGACACCCGCTCTGGAAACACCATATATTTT
CAISGDTRSGNTIYF
>TRBJ1-4|TRBV20-1|-|many
TGCAGTGCACAGACATCAACTAATGAAAAACTGTTTTTT
CSAQTSTNEKLFF